Reported below is one T cell receptor beta chain. The target antigen is unknown. This sample is part of a study of T cells after yellow fever vaccination. The study, taken as a whole, reports: Repertoires obtained by FACS sorting could include abundant clonotypes that entered as contaminants from the bulk population. Just a small share of clonotypes turned up in the CD4 compartment as well as the CD8 compartment. Among primary-vaccination clones, most reappeared after the booster, at 95% to 96% for CD4 and around 91% for CD8.

The germline V gene encodes CDR1 SGHTA and CDR2 FQGNSA. The length of the CDR3 is 14 residues. V was pared by 5 bases and J by 4 bases, with 6 bases of the junction left unmatched. MiXCR was run by TCRdb on the 5' RACE reads, yielding one entry per CDR3 protein. Of hundreds of thousands of distinct CDR3 sequences in the sample, approximately 12% were seen once. The gene calls are TRBV7-2 and TRBJ1-2, with 8 bases that match TRBD1. The clonotype comes from a man aged 18 to 29 who received the YFV17D yellow fever vaccine. Sequenced here: CD4+ T cells sorted from PBMCs, sampled 15 days after the yellow fever booster vaccination. This CDR3 reads CASSRGGQAYGYTF. The CDR3 region has the DNA TGTGCCAGCAGCCGAGGGGGACAGGCCTATGGCTACACCTTC. Full variable domain (missing parts from reference TRBV7-2 and TRBJ1-2): GAGVSQSPSNKVTEKGKDVELRCDPISGHTALYWYRQSLGQGLEFLIYFQGNSAPDKSGLPSDRFSAERTGGSVSTLTIQRTQQEDSAVYLCASSRGGQAYGYTFGSGTRLTVV.